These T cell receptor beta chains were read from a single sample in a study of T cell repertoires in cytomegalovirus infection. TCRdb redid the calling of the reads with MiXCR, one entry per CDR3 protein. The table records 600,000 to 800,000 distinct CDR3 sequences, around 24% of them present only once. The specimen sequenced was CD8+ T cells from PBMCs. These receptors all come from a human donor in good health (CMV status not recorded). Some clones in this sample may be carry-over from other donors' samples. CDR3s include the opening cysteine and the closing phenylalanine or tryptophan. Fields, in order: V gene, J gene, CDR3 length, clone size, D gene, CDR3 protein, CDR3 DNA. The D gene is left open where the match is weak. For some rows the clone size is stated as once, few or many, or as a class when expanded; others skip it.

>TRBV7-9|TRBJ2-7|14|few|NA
CASSSAGSGYEQYF
TGTGCCAGCAGCTCCGCAGGGTCTGGATACGAGCAGTACTTC
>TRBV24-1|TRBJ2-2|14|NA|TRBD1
CATSDTGTAGELFF
TGTGCCACCAGTGATACCGGGACAGCCGGGGAGCTGTTTTTT
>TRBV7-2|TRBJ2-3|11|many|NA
CASSPDYTQYF
TGTGCCAGCAGCCCCGATTATACGCAGTATTTT
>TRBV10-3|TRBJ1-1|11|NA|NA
CAIRQATEAFF
TGTGCCATCAGACAGGCCACTGAAGCTTTCTTT
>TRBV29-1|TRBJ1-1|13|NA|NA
CSVGPGEWTEAFF
TGCAGCGTTGGTCCCGGGGAGTGGACTGAAGCTTTCTTT
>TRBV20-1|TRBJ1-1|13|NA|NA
CSAEHTDNTEAFF
TGCAGTGCTGAGCATACAGATAACACTGAAGCTTTCTTT
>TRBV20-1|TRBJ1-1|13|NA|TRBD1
CSARATGGPEAFF
TGCAGTGCTAGAGCGACAGGGGGACCTGAAGCTTTCTTT
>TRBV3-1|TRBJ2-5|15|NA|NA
CASRPQEGLWETQYF
TGTGCCAGCCGACCCCAGGAGGGGTTGTGGGAGACCCAGTACTTC
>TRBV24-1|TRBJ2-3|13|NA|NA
CATSDRQTDTQYF
TGTGCCACCAGTGATCGTCAGACAGATACGCAGTATTTT
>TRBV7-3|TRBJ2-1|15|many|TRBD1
CASSSPGQLYNEQFF
TGTGCCAGCAGCTCACCGGGACAGCTATACAATGAGCAGTTCTTC
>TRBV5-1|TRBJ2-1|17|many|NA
CASSLNSGESSYNEQFF
TGCGCCAGCAGCTTGAATAGCGGCGAAAGCTCCTACAATGAGCAGTTCTTC
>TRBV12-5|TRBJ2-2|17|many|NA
CASGSILQGSPTGELFF
TGTGCTAGTGGTTCGATACTTCAGGGGTCGCCGACCGGGGAGCTGTTTTTT
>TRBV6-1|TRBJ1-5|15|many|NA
CASRDPGDSNQPQHF
TGTGCCAGCAGGGACCCGGGAGATAGCAATCAGCCCCAGCATTTT
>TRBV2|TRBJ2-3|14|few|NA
CASSEWRVTDTQYF
TGTGCCAGCAGTGAATGGCGGGTGACAGATACGCAGTATTTT
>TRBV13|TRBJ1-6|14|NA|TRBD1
CASSPGGGTSPLHF
TGTGCCAGCAGCCCAGGGGGGGGCACTTCACCCCTCCACTTT
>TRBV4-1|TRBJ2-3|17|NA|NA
CASSQVIAGASTDTQYF
TGCGCCAGCAGCCAAGTAATAGCAGGGGCGAGCACAGATACGCAGTATTTT
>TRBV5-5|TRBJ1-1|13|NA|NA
CASLPSGQAEAFF
TGTGCCAGCTTACCTTCAGGTCAGGCTGAAGCTTTCTTT
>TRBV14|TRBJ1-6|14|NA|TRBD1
CASSHRDRATPLHF
TGTGCCAGCAGCCACCGGGACAGGGCCACACCCCTCCACTTT
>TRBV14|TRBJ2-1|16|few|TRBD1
CASSHTGTGAYNEQFF
TGTGCCAGCAGCCATACCGGGACAGGGGCCTACAATGAGCAGTTCTTC
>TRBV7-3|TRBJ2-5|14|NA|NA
CASSFPKTGETQYF
TGTGCCAGCAGCTTTCCAAAAACCGGAGAGACCCAGTACTTC
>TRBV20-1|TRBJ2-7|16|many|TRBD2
CSASSGGGNVGYEQYF
TGCAGTGCTAGTAGTGGCGGGGGGAATGTCGGCTACGAGCAGTACTTC
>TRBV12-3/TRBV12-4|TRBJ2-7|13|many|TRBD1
CASTGQVPYEQYF
TGTGCCAGCACCGGACAGGTCCCCTACGAGCAGTACTTC
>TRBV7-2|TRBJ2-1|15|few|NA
CASSSAGRSLDEQFF
TGTGCCAGCAGCTCGGCGGGACGGAGTCTGGATGAGCAGTTCTTC
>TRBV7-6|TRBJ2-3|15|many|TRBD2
CASSTGSGVLDTQYF
TGTGCCAGCAGCACGGGGAGCGGGGTTCTAGATACGCAGTATTTT
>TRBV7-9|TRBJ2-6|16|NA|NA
CASSLSSGLGANVLTF
TGTGCCAGCAGCTTATCATCAGGGTTGGGGGCCAACGTCCTGACTTTC
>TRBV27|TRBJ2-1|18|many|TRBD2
CASSLRRISGDPYNEQFF
TGTGCCAGCAGTTTACGCCGCATAAGCGGGGACCCCTACAATGAGCAGTTCTTC
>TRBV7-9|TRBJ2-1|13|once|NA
CANSPPGLNEQFF
TGTGCCAACAGCCCACCGGGGCTCAATGAGCAGTTCTTC
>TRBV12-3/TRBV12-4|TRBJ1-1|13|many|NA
CASTLGTVTEAFF
TGTGCCAGCACCCTAGGGACTGTCACTGAAGCTTTCTTT
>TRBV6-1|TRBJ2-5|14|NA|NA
CASSYYRTRETQYF
TGTGCCAGCAGTTATTACCGGACCCGAGAGACCCAGTACTTC
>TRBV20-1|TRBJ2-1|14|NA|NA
CSASLLRSYNEQFF
TGCAGTGCGTCCCTGTTGCGCTCCTACAATGAGCAGTTCTTC
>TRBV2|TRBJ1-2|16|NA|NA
CASSDSVYRSAGGYTF
TGTGCCAGCAGTGATTCTGTTTACAGGTCGGCAGGAGGCTACACCTTC
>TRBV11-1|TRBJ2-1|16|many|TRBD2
CASSSLTGGGFNEQFF
TGTGCCAGCAGCTCGCTAACTGGCGGGGGATTCAATGAGCAGTTCTTC
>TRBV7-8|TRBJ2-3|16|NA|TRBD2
CASSSRSSGGTDTQYF
TGTGCCAGCAGCTCGAGGAGTAGCGGGGGCACAGATACGCAGTATTTT
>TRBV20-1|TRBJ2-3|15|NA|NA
CSARENRRSTDTQYF
TGCAGTGCTAGAGAGAACAGGAGAAGCACAGATACGCAGTATTTT
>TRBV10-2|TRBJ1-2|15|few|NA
CASSESGGLSYGYTF
TGCGCCAGCAGTGAGTCGGGGGGGCTCTCCTATGGCTACACCTTC
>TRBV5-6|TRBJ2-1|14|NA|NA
CASIAGTLRNEQFF
TGTGCCAGCATCGCCGGGACCCTGAGGAATGAGCAGTTCTTC
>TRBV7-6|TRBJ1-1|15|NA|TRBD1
CASSPGDSGGPEAFF
TGTGCCAGCAGCCCCGGGGACAGCGGTGGCCCTGAAGCTTTCTTT
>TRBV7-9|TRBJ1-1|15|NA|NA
CASSPQEGANTEAFF
TGTGCCAGCAGCCCCCAGGAGGGTGCGAACACTGAAGCTTTCTTT
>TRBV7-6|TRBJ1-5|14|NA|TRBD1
CASSPAIGGQPQHF
TGTGCCAGCAGCCCAGCCATAGGGGGCCAGCCCCAGCATTTT
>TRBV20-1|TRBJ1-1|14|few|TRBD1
CSARGTGMNTEAFF
TGCAGTGCTAGGGGGACAGGAATGAACACTGAAGCTTTCTTT
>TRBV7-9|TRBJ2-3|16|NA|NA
CASSLGGSLSTDTQYF
TGTGCCAGCAGCTTAGGTGGCAGCCTTTCCACAGATACGCAGTATTTT
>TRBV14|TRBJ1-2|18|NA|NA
CASSQYLATVEANYGYTF
TGTGCCAGCAGCCAATATTTGGCGACAGTCGAAGCTAACTATGGCTACACCTTC
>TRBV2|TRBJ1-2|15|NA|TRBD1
CASSSRDRDYYGYTF
TGTGCCAGCAGTTCCCGGGACAGAGACTACTATGGCTACACCTTC
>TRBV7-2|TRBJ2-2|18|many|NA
CASSLTHKIGPNTGELFF
TGTGCCAGCAGCTTAACGCACAAGATAGGGCCGAACACCGGGGAGCTGTTTTTT
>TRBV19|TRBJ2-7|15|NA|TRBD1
CASSADRGIFYEQYF
TGTGCCAGTAGTGCGGACAGGGGAATCTTCTACGAGCAGTACTTC
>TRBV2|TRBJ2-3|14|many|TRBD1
CASSTQDRTDTQYF
TGTGCCAGCAGTACCCAGGACAGGACAGATACGCAGTATTTT
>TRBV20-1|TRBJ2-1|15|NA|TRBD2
CSARGSGGLYNEQFF
TGCAGTGCTAGAGGTAGCGGGGGACTCTACAATGAGCAGTTCTTC
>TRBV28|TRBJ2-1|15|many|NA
CASSLGGGLYNEQFF
TGTGCCAGCAGCTTGGGCGGGGGCCTGTACAATGAGCAGTTCTTC
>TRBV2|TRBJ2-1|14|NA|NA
CASNDRTNYNEQFF
TGTGCCAGCAACGACAGGACGAACTACAATGAGCAGTTCTTC
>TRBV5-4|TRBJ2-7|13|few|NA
CASSLAHRGEQYF
TGTGCCAGCAGCTTGGCACACCGGGGCGAGCAGTACTTC
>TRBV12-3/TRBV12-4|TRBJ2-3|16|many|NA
CASSSEGHHSLARQYF
TGTGCCAGCAGTTCCGAGGGACACCATTCACTTGCGAGGCAGTATTTT